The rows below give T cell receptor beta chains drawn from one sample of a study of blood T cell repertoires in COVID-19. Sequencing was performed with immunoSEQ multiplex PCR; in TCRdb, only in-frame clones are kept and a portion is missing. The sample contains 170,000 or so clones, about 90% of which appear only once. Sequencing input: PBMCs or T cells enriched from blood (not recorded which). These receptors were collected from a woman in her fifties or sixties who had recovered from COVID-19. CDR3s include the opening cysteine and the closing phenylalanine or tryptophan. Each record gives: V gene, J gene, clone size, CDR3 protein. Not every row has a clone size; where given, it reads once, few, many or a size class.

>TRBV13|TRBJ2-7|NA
CASSLREGEQYF
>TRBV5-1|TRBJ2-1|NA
CASSWGTAAYNEQFF
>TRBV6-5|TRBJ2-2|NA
CASSYRLDDTGELFF
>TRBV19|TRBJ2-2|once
CASSTNQGSNGELFF
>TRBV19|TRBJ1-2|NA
CATDPQGRHGYTF
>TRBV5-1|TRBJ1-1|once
CASSADRAGTEAFF
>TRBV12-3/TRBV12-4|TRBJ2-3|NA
CASRRSTDTQYF
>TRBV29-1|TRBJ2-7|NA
CSVEYSSGQESYEQYF
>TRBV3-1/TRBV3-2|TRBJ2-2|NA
CASSQNRVDTGELFF
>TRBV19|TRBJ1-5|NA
CASSLRGPDSNQPQHF
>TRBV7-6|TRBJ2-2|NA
CASGSSGMNTGELFF
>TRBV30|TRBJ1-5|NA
CAWSVRNSNQPQHF
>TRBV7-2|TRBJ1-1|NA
CASSLASVRGQMNTEAFF
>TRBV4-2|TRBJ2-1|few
CASSQEVQGGYNEQFF
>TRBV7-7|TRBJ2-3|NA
CASSPQRIPTDTQYF
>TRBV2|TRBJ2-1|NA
CASSESREGPWFF
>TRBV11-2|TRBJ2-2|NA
CASSTRTSLTKTGELFF
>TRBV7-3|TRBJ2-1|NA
CASSLRLAGLSEQFF
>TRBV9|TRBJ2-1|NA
CASSGIAGGSYNEQFF
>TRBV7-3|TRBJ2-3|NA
CASSLTGAADTQYF
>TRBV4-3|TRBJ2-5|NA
CASSLTGTSEPGETQYF
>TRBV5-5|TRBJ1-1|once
CASSLGDTEAFF
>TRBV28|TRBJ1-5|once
CASSFDRDRQPQHF
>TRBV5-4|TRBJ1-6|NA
CASSLVQAANNNSPLHF
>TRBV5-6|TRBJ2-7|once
CASSLAGGAPLFEQYF
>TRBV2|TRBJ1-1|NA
CASDTGRTEAFF
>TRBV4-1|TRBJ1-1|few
CASSQGGLRDTEAFF
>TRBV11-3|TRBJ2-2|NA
CASSLVQGITGELFF
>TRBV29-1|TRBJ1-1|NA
CSVALPGENTEAFF
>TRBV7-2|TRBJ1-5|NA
CASSPGQGRRQPQHF
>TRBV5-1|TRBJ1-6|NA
CASSFGTDNSPLHF
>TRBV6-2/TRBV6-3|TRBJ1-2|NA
CASSNYQGRGYTF
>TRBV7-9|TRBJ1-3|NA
CASSLAQSSGNTIYF
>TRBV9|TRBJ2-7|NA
CASSVAGAGGLYEQYF
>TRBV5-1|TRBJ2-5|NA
CASSRAGGDETQYF
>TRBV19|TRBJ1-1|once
CASSEPDRGHTEAFF
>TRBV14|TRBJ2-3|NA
CASSQDAGLAGDTDTQYF
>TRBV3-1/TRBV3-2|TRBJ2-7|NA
CASSQGGGEAYEQYF
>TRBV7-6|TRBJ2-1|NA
CASSPRRTYSGEPNEQFF
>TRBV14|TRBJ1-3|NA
CASSPWTGLSGNTIYF
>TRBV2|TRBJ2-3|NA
CASSRTTGMATDTQYF
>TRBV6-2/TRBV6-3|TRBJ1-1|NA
CASSYLQLMNTEAFF
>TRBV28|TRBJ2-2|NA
CASSLDTNTGELFF
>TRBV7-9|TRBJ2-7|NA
CASSYDGPYEQYF
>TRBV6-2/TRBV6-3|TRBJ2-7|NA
CASSAPGYEQYF
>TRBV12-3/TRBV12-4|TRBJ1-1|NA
CASSLRGNTEAFF
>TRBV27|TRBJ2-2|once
CASTPRRGTGELFF